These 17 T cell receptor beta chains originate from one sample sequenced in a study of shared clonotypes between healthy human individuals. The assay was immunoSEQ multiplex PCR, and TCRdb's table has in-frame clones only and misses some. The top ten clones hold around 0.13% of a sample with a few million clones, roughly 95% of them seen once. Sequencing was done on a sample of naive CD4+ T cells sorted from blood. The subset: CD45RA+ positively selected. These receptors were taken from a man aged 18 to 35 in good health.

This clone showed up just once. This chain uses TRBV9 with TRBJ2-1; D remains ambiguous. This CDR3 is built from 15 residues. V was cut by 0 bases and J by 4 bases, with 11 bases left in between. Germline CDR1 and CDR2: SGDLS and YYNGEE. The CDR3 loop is CASSVEVAEYNEQFF. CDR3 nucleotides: TGTGCCAGCAGCGTAGAAGTCGCGGAGTACAATGAGCAGTTCTTC.

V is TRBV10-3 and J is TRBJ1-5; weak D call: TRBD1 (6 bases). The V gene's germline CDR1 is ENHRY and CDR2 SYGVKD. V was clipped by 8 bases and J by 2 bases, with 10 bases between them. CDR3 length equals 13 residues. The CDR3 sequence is CAISGVGNQPQHF. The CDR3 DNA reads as TGTGCCATCTCAGGGGTGGGCAATCAGCCCCAGCATTTT.

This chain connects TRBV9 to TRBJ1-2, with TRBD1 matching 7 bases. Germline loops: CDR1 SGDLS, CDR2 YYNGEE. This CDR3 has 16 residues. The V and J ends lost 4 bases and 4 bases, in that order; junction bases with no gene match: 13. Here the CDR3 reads CASSLDDRDPSYGYTF. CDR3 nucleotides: TGTGCCAGCAGCCTGGACGACAGGGATCCTAGCTATGGCTACACCTTC. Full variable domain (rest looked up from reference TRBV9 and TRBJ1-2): DSGVTQTPKHLITATGQRVTLRCSPRSGDLSVYWYQQSLDQGLQFLIQYYNGEERAKGNILERFSAQQFPDLHSELNLSSLELGDSALYFCASSLDDRDPSYGYTFGSGTRLTVV.

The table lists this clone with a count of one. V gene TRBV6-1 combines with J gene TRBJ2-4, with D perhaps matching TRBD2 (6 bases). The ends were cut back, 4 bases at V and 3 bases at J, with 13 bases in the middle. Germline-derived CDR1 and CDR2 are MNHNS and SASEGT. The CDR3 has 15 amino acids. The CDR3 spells CASSGGDLGKNIQYF. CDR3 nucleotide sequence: TGTGCCAGCAGTGGAGGGGACTTAGGCAAAAACATTCAGTACTTC.

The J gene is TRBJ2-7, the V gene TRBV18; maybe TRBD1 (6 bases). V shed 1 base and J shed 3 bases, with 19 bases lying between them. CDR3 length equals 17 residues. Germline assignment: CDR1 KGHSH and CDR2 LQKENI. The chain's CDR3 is CASSPRIRGASFYEQYF. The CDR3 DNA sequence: TGTGCCAGCTCACCACGGATCAGGGGCGCGTCCTTCTACGAGCAGTACTTC.

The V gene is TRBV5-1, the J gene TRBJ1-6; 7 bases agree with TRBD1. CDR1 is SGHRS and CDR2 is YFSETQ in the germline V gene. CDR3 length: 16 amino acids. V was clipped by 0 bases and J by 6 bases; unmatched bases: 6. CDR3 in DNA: TGCGCCAGCAGCTTGGCCGACCGGGACAGTAATTCACCCCTCCACTTT. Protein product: CASSLADRDSNSPLHF.

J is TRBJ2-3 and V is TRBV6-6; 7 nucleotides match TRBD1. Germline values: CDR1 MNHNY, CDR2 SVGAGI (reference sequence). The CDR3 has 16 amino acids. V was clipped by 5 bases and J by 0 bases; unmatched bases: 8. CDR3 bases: TGTGCCAGCAGTACGCGACAGGGATCTAGCACAGATACGCAGTATTTT. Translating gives CASSTRQGSSTDTQYF.

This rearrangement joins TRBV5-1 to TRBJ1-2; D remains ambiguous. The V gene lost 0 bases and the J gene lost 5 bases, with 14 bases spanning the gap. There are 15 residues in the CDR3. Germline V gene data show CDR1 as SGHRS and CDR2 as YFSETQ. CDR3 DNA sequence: TGCGCCAGCAGCTTGGCTAAAGGAGACCCATATGGCTACACCTTC. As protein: CASSLAKGDPYGYTF.

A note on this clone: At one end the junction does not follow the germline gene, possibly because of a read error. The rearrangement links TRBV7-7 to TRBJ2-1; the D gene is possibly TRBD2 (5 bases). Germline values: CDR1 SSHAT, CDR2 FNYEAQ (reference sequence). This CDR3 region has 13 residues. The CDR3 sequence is CASSLAHGNEQFF. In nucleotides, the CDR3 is TGTGCTAGCAGCTTAGCGCACGGCAATGAGCAGTTCTTC.

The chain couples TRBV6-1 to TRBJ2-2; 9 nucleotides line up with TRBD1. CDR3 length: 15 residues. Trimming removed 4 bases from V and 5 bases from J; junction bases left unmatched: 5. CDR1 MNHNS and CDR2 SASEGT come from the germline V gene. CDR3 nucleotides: TGTGCCAGCAGTGTAGGGACAGGGCGTACCGGGGAGCTGTTTTTT. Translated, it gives CASSVGTGRTGELFF.

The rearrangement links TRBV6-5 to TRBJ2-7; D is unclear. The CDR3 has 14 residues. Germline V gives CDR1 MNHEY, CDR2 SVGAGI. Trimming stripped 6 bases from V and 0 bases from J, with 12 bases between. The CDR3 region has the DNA TGTGCCAGCAGCTTAGGGATGAGCTCCTACGAGCAGTACTTC. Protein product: CASSLGMSSYEQYF.

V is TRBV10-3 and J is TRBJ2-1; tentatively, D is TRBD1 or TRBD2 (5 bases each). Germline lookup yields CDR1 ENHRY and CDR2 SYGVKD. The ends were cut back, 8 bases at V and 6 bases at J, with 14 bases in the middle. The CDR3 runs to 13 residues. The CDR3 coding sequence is TGTGCCATCGGGGACGGGCCCCCCAATGAGCAGTTCTTC. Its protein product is CAIGDGPPNEQFF.

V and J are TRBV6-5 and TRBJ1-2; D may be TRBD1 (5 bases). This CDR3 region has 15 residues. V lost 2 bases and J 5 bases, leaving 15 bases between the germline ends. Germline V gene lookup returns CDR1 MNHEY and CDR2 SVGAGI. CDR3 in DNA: TGTGCCAGCAGTTACGGACCTACAGGCGAATATGGCTACACCTTC. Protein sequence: CASSYGPTGEYGYTF.

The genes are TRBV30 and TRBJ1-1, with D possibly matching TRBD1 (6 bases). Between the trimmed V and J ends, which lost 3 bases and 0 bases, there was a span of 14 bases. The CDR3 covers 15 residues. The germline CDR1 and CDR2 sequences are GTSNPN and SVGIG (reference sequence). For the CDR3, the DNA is TGTGCCTGGAGCGTCGGACAGTTCTTGAACACTGAAGCTTTCTTT. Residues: CAWSVGQFLNTEAFF.

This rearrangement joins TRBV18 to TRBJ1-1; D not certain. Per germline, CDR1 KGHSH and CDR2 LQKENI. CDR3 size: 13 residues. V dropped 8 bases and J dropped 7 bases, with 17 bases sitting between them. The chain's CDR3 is CASHVGSSFEAFF. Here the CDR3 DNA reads TGTGCCAGCCACGTGGGGTCTTCCTTTGAAGCTTTCTTT.

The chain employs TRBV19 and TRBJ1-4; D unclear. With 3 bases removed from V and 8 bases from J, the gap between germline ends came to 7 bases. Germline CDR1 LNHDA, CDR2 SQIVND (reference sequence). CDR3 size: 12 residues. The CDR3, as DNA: TGTGCCAGTAGTATGGAGCGGGAAAAACTGTTTTTT. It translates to CASSMEREKLFF.

As DNA, the CDR3 is TGTGCCAGTAGTACTGCCAGCAGCTCCTACGAGCAGTACTTC. This translates into CASSTASSSYEQYF. The rearrangement uses TRBV19 and TRBJ2-7; no reliable D call. The V and J ends lost 4 bases and 0 bases respectively, with 10 bases between them. The germline gives CDR1 LNHDA, CDR2 SQIVND (reference sequence). The CDR3 covers 14 residues.